The clone carrying this T cell receptor beta chain was observed at least ten times. Its antigen remains unidentified. Busulfan-fludarabine conditioning, marrow transplant, and cyclophosphamide on days +3 and +4 were administered. This sample stems from a study of T cells after posttransplantation cyclophosphamide. Study-wide results and caveats: After PTCy, TRB diversity resembled that of CNI/methotrexate controls. Donor CD8+ memory clones often dominated recipient blood repertoires at later times. TRB overlap between skin or GI tissue T cells and blood was limited.

CDR1 is LNHDA, CDR2 SQIVND, per germline (reference sequence). The CDR3 runs 14 residues. Trimming removed 6 bases at V and 7 bases at J, with 13 bases between. Sequencing used immunoSEQ multiplex PCR; TCRdb keeps in-frame clones, though not all of them. Recorded here are more than 3,000 clones, none singletons. The chain uses TRBV19 and TRBJ1-6; a possible D gene is TRBD1 (5 bases). The sample consisted of PBMCs, taken 84 days after allogeneic stem cell transplant with posttransplant cyclophosphamide. This TCR derives from a female patient aged 40-50 years who received an allogeneic stem cell transplant from a related donor, was CMV-positive, and had no GVHD. Some T cells may be supplied by the graft donor. CDR3 amino acids: CASRQGALNSPLHF. CDR3 DNA sequence: TGTGCCAGTAGGCAGGGAGCTCTCAATTCACCCCTCCACTTT.